This TCR beta chain was captured in a study of PD-L1 blockade in urothelial cancer. Across the whole study: Atezolizumab therapy began for patients around 2014, dosed at 1,200 mg intravenously every 3 weeks. T cells numbered a median of around 150,000 in the blood samples.

Only one count was recorded for this clone. V lost 6 bases and J lost 7, with 9 bases in between. Germline V gives CDR1 GTSNPN, CDR2 SVGIG (reference sequence). The CDR3 runs to 10 residues. The time point was: pretreatment peripheral blood. It was locally advanced or metastatic urothelial carcinoma that patients had. Sample contribution per patient ranged from 1 to 8, covering pretreatment and on-treatment. The data were produced by immunoSEQ multiplex PCR, yet TCRdb's version contains in-frame clones alone and is incomplete. In the table there are approximately 94,000 clones, 80% to 90% of which are singletons.

This receptor was identified in a man in his fifties or sixties with urothelial cancer. The sample consisted of PBMCs, taken around atezolizumab (anti-PD-L1) treatment. V is TRBV30 and J is TRBJ1-1; possible D gene TRBD1, 5 bases. The CDR3 bases are TGTGCCTGTGTTAGGGGTGAAGCTTTCTTT. Its protein product is CACVRGEAFF.